This T cell receptor beta chain comes out of a study of OX40 agonist ivuxolimab in advanced cancers. Across the whole study: Intravenous ivuxolimab at 0.01 to 10 mg/kg was given to patients every 2 weeks. Dose-escalation patients suffered from hepatocellular carcinoma, melanoma, renal cell or head and neck cancer.

As concerns this clone: The antigen is undetermined.

The germline CDR1 and CDR2 sequences are SGHAT and FQNNGV. Trimming cost V 2 bases and J 4 bases; bases outside gene matches: 7. This CDR3 is 15 amino acids long. Study observations and caveats: Low normalized T-cell clonal expansion was also seen in some nonresponders.

Clones were read by immunoSEQ multiplex PCR, and TCRdb kept only the in-frame ones, dropping some. The table has about 74,000 clones, around 88% seen once. Patients were ruled out by autoimmune disease history or systemic immunosuppression. The clonotype originates from an adult with an advanced solid tumor such as melanoma, head and neck, liver or kidney cancer. The chain links TRBV11-2 to TRBJ2-7, with TRBD1 identical over 8 bases. The input for sequencing was CD4+ or CD8+ T cells sorted from blood, taken in a trial of the OX40 agonist ivuxolimab. CDR3 in DNA: TGTGCCAGCAGCTTATGGGGGACAGGTAAATACGAGCAGTACTTC. Its translation: CASSLWGTGKYEQYF.